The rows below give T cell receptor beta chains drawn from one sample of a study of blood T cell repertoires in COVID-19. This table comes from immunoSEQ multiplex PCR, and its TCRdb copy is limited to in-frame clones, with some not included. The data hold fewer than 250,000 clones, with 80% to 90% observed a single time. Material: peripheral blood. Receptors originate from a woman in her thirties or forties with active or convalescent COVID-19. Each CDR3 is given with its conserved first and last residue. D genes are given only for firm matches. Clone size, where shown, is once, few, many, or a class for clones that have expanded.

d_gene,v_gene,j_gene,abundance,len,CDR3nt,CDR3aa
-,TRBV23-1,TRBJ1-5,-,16,TGCGCCAGCAGGGGGAGGCAGACTTATAGCAATCAGCCCCAGCATTTT,CASRGRQTYSNQPQHF
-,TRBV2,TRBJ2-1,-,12,TGTGCCAGCAGTCGTCAGGGGAATGAGCAGTTCTTC,CASSRQGNEQFF
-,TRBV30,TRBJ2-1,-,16,TGTGCCTGGAGTGTACCCAGGGCTAGCGTGGGCAATGAGCAGTTCTTC,CAWSVPRASVGNEQFF
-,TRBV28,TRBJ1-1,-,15,TGTGCCAGCTTCCCCGGGCAGGGAATGAACACTGAAGCTTTCTTT,CASFPGQGMNTEAFF
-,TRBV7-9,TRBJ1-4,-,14,TGTGCCAGCAGCTTCCCCGGGCCATCCGGGGGACTGTTTTTT,CASSFPGPSGGLFF
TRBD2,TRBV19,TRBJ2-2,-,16,TGTGCCAGTAGTATGACTAGCGGGCCGAACACCGGGGAGCTGTTTTTT,CASSMTSGPNTGELFF
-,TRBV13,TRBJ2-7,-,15,TGTGCCAGCAGGTTAAAGGCCGCGGGACCCTACGAGCAGTACTTC,CASRLKAAGPYEQYF
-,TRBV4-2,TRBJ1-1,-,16,TGTGCCAGCAGCCAAGATCATTTTCGGGGGAGCGCTGAAGCTTTCTTT,CASSQDHFRGSAEAFF
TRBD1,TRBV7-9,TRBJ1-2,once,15,TGTGCCAGCACCCATACGGGACAGCGGTTCTATGGCTACACCTTC,CASTHTGQRFYGYTF
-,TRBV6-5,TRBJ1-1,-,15,TGTGCCAGCACGTATACCCCAGGGGTGAACACTGAAGCTTTCTTT,CASTYTPGVNTEAFF
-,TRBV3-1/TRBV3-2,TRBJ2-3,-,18,TGTGCCAGCAGCCCAGTTTTTCCAGGGACCTCGGGGGCAGATACGCAGTATTTT,CASSPVFPGTSGADTQYF
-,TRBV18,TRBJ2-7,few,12,TGTGCCAGCTCACCCGGGGCCTACGAGCAGTACTTC,CASSPGAYEQYF
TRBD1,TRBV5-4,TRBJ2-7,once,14,TGTGCCAGCAGCCCTGACAGGGGGCAATACGAGCAGTACTTC,CASSPDRGQYEQYF
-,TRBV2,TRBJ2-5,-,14,TGTGCCAGCAGTGAAGGCGTAGCGGTGGAGACCCAGTACTTC,CASSEGVAVETQYF
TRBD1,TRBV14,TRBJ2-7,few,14,TGTGCCAGCAGTCCACGGCCAGGGGGCTACGAGCAGTACTTC,CASSPRPGGYEQYF
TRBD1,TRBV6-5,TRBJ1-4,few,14,TGTGCCAGCAGCCGACAGGGCGGGGAAGAAAAACTGTTTTTT,CASSRQGGEEKLFF
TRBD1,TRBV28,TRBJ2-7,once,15,TGTGCCAGCAGTACCGGACAGGGGGCGGTGTACGAGCAGTACTTC,CASSTGQGAVYEQYF
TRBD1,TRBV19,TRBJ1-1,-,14,TGTGCCAGTAGTATCCCAGGGGGCTGGACTGAAGCTTTCTTT,CASSIPGGWTEAFF
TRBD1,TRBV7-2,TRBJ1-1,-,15,TGTGCCAGCAGCTTAGGACAGGGTTGGGGCACTGAAGCTTTCTTT,CASSLGQGWGTEAFF
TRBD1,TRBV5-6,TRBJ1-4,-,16,TGTGCCAGCAGATCCGGGACAGATACAACTAATGAAAAACTGTTTTTT,CASRSGTDTTNEKLFF
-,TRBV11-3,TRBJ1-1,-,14,TGTGCCAGCAGCCCCCTTGACAGGAACACTGAAGCTTTCTTT,CASSPLDRNTEAFF
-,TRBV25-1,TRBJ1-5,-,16,TGTGCCAGCAGTGGGGGCACAGGGCCTGGCAATCAGCCCCAGCATTTT,CASSGGTGPGNQPQHF
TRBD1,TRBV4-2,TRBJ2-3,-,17,TGTGCCAGCAGCCAAGAGCCCGGGACAGGGGTCACAGATACGCAGTATTTT,CASSQEPGTGVTDTQYF
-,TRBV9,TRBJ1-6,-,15,TGTGCCAGCGGCCCGGGGTTAGGGTTTAATTCACCCCTCCACTTT,CASGPGLGFNSPLHF
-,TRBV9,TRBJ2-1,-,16,TGTGCCAGCAGCGTAGATCTCTATAACGCCTACAATGAGCAGTTCTTC,CASSVDLYNAYNEQFF
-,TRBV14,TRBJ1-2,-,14,TGTGCCAGCAGCCAAGTCGACTCCGTAGTTGGCTACACCTTC,CASSQVDSVVGYTF
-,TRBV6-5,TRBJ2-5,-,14,TGTGCCAGCAGTTACACCGGGTACCAAGAGACCCAGTACTTC,CASSYTGYQETQYF
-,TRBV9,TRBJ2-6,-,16,TGTGCCAGCAGTCGCGGGGCAAACTCTGGGGCCAACGTCCTGACTTTC,CASSRGANSGANVLTF
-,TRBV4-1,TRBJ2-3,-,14,TGCGCCAGCAGCCAAGGAGGGCCGCCAGATACGCAGTATTTT,CASSQGGPPDTQYF
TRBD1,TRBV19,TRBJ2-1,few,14,TGTGCCAGTAGTATCGGAGACAGGGGGGCTCTTCAGTTCTTC,CASSIGDRGALQFF
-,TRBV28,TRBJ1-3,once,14,TGTGCCAGCACAAGGGACTTCTCTGGAAACACCATATATTTT,CASTRDFSGNTIYF
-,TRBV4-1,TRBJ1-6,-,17,TGCGCCAGCAGCCAAGCATCGGTGGCCCTCCCGGGTTCACCCCTCCACTTT,CASSQASVALPGSPLHF
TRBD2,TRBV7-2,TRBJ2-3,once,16,TGTGCCAGCAGCTTATTTGCGGGGGAACTTAGGGGTACGCAGTATTTT,CASSLFAGELRGTQYF
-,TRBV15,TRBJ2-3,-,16,TGTGCCACCAGCAGAGGTCGGGCGGGGACCACAGATACGCAGTATTTT,CATSRGRAGTTDTQYF
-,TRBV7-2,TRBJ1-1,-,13,TGTGCCAGCAGCTTTGGCAGGAACACTGAAGCTTTCTTT,CASSFGRNTEAFF
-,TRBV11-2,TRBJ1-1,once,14,TGTGCCAGCAGCTTAAGTCAAGCCAACACTGAAGCTTTCTTT,CASSLSQANTEAFF
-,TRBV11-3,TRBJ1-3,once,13,TGTGCCAGCACCGGAGGTTCTGGAAACACCATATATTTT,CASTGGSGNTIYF
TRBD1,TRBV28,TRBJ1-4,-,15,TGTGCCAGCAGTTTATTGTGGACAGGGGGTGAAAAACTGTTTTTT,CASSLLWTGGEKLFF
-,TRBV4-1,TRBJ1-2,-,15,TGCGCCAGCAGCCAAGGTACGACAGATACCTATGGCTACACCTTC,CASSQGTTDTYGYTF
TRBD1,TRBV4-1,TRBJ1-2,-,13,TGCGCCAGCAGCCCCCGGGACAGCTATGGCTACACCTTC,CASSPRDSYGYTF
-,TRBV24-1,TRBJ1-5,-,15,TGTGCCACCAGTGGGGGGGGCGCCGGCAATCAGCCCCAGCATTTT,CATSGGGAGNQPQHF
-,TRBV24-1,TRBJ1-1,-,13,TGTGCCACCAGTGATGCCAGGGTAGCTGAAGCTTTCTTT,CATSDARVAEAFF
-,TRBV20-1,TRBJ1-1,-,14,TGCAGTGCTAGTGGGGGGGGAGGTGGCACTGAAGCTTTCTTT,CSASGGGGGTEAFF
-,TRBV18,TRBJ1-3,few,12,TGTGCCAGCTCCGTCGAGGGAAACACCATATATTTT,CASSVEGNTIYF
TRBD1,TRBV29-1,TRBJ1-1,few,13,TGCAGCGTTTTACAGGGGGATAACACTGAAGCTTTCTTT,CSVLQGDNTEAFF
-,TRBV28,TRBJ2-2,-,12,TGTGCCAGCAGAACTTGGACCGGGGAGCTGTTTTTT,CASRTWTGELFF
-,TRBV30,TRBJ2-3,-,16,TGTGCCTGGAGGCCCCCGGGTCTCATACGGACAGATACGCAGTATTTT,CAWRPPGLIRTDTQYF
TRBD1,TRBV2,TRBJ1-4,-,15,TGTGCCAGCAGTCTCACAGGGGAACAAAATGAAAAACTGTTTTTT,CASSLTGEQNEKLFF
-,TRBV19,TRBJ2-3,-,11,TGTGCCACCCAATGGAGGGATACGCAGTATTTT,CATQWRDTQYF
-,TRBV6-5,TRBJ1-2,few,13,TGTGCCAGCAAAACGAGCCGGACAGATGGCTACACCTTC,CASKTSRTDGYTF
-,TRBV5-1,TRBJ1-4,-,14,TGCGCCAGCAGCCTTGACAGGATTAATGAAAAACTGTTTTTT,CASSLDRINEKLFF
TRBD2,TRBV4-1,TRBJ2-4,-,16,TGCGCCAGCAGCCAAGTGAGGGCGGGGGGAAAAAACATTCAGTACTTC,CASSQVRAGGKNIQYF
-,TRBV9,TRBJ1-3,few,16,TGTGCCAGCAGCGTTTCACAGGGTTACTCTGGAAACACCATATATTTT,CASSVSQGYSGNTIYF
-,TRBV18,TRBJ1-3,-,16,TGTGCCAGCTCACCACGGGCCCTGAGCTCTGGAAACACCATATATTTT,CASSPRALSSGNTIYF